The 15 T cell receptor beta chains below come from one sample, sequenced in a study of T cells in localized non-small cell lung cancer. Generated by immunoSEQ multiplex PCR, the TCRdb table keeps only in-frame clones and is missing some. The table has about 33,000 clones, around 80% seen once; the top ten hold about 15%. The specimen was peripheral blood, collected before any cancer treatment. These TCRs come from a male donor aged 60 or over with stage III squamous cell lung carcinoma.

This chain uses TRBV5-5 with TRBJ1-5; 7 nucleotides align to TRBD1. CDR1 is SGHKS, CDR2 YYEKEE, per germline (reference sequence). This CDR3 has 16 amino acids. Trimming cost V 4 bases and J 0 bases; bases outside gene matches: 7. The CDR3 sequence is CASSPSGQVSNQPQHF. In nucleotides, the CDR3 is TGTGCCAGCAGCCCCTCCGGACAGGTTAGCAATCAGCCCCAGCATTTT.

The chain has TRBV19 and TRBJ1-1, with D unclear. CDR3 length: 14 residues. V was clipped by 5 bases and J by 1 base, with 11 bases between them. The germline V gene has CDR1 LNHDA and CDR2 SQIVND (reference sequence). The chain's CDR3 is CASSSRGRNTEAFF. The CDR3 nucleotides read TGTGCCAGTAGTTCGAGAGGGAGGAACACTGAAGCTTTCTTT. The full variable domain, its missing parts supplied by reference TRBV19 and TRBJ1-1, is DGGITQSPKYLFRKEGQNVTLSCEQNLNHDAMYWYRQDPGQGLRLIYYSQIVNDFQKGDIAEGYSVSREKKESFPLTVTSAQKNPTAFYLCASSSRGRNTEAFFGQGTRLTVV.

In nucleotides, the CDR3 is TGCAGTGCTAGTGCGGGTTACGAGCAGTACTTC. Translation: CSASAGYEQYF. This chain connects TRBV20-1 to TRBJ2-7; D possibly corresponds to TRBD2 (5 bases). The length of the CDR3 is 11 residues. V was trimmed by 3 bases and J by 4 bases, leaving 7 bases between them. Germline CDR1 reads DFQATT; CDR2 reads SNEGSKA (reference sequence).

The rearrangement links TRBV7-2 to TRBJ1-2; possibly TRBD1 for D (6 bases). The germline CDR1 and CDR2 sequences are SGHTA and FQGNSA. V was pared by 5 bases and J by 0 bases, with 10 bases between. The CDR3 loop spans 14 amino acids. CDR3: CASSPQGPNYGYTF. CDR3 sequence (DNA): TGTGCCAGCAGCCCACAGGGCCCTAACTATGGCTACACCTTC. The variable domain in full, completed from reference TRBV7-2 and TRBJ1-2, reads GAGVSQSPSNKVTEKGKDVELRCDPISGHTALYWYRQSLGQGLEFLIYFQGNSAPDKSGLPSDRFSAERTGGSVSTLTIQRTQQEDSAVYLCASSPQGPNYGYTFGSGTRLTVV.

V gene TRBV30 combines with J gene TRBJ2-1; 11 bases line up with TRBD2. The CDR3 has 14 residues. Per the germline V gene, CDR1 is GTSNPN and CDR2 is SVGIG (reference sequence). Trimming took 2 bases from V and 5 from J; bases not matched to a gene: 2. This CDR3 reads CAWSSSGRNNEQFF. The CDR3 bases are TGTGCCTGGAGTTCTAGCGGGAGGAACAATGAGCAGTTCTTC.

By sample fraction, this clone is medium-sized. The chain carries TRBV2 and TRBJ1-1; possible D gene TRBD1, 6 bases. Per the germline V gene, CDR1 is SNHLY and CDR2 is FYNNEI. The CDR3 contains 15 residues. V gave up 6 bases and J gave up 1 base, with 15 bases separating them. The CDR3: CASRNPRDKNTEAFF. CDR3 nucleotides: TGTGCCAGCAGAAACCCCCGGGACAAGAACACTGAAGCTTTCTTT.

In this sample, this clone turned up a few times. The V call is TRBV7-2, the J call TRBJ2-5; D call uncertain. Germline-derived CDR1 and CDR2 are SGHTA and FQGNSA. The CDR3 is 13 residues long. V lost 5 bases and J 13 bases, leaving 20 bases between the germline ends. CDR3 in amino acids: CASSTSGSPSPYF. The CDR3 coding sequence is TGTGCCAGCAGCACCAGTGGATCCCCGTCCCCGTACTTC.

The V gene is TRBV7-3, the J gene TRBJ1-1, with D perhaps TRBD1 (6 bases). The ends were cut back, 5 bases at V and 5 bases at J, with 24 bases in the middle. The CDR3 length is 17 residues. Germline V gene data show CDR1 as SGHTA and CDR2 as FQGTGA. CDR3 nucleotide sequence: TGTGCCAGCAGCCCTGGGGCTACAGGTGGGGGCTTGACTGAAGCTTTCTTT. Its translation: CASSPGATGGGLTEAFF.

V is TRBV5-4 and J is TRBJ2-5; 12 bases line up with TRBD1. Germline CDR1 SGHNT, CDR2 YYREEE (reference sequence). The CDR3 covers 16 residues. J lost 5 bases, V lost 0 bases, and 5 bases had no gene match. The CDR3, as DNA: TGTGCCAGCAGCTTGGATGGGACAGGGGGCACGGAGACCCAGTACTTC. Translated, it gives CASSLDGTGGTETQYF.

This clone was seen a single time. The chain couples TRBV6-6 to TRBJ1-4, with D unresolved. The CDR3 sequence is 12 residues long. V lost 0 bases, J lost 6 bases, and 2 bases lay in between. Germline V CDR1 and CDR2: MNHNY, SVGAGI (reference sequence). The CDR3 loop is CASSYSDEKLFF. CDR3 in DNA: TGTGCCAGCAGTTACTCAGATGAAAAACTGTTTTTT.

V usage is TRBV4-3 and J usage is TRBJ1-3; no clear D. Germline V lookup: CDR1 LGHNA, CDR2 YSLEER. The CDR3 runs to 14 residues. V lost 1 base and J 4 bases, leaving 8 bases between the germline ends. The CDR3 reads CASSQVGQGNTIYF. In DNA, the CDR3 is TGCGCCAGCAGCCAAGTTGGCCAGGGAAACACCATATATTTT.

This clone was counted once. This chain connects TRBV5-1 to TRBJ2-1; D is perhaps TRBD2 (5 bases). The CDR3 covers 13 residues. V dropped 3 bases and J dropped 8 bases, with 12 bases sitting between them. Germline CDR1 is SGHRS and CDR2 is YFSETQ. The CDR3 is CASSSFGVDEQFF. CDR3 nucleotide sequence: TGCGCCAGCAGCTCGTTCGGGGTCGATGAGCAGTTCTTC.

V and J are TRBV7-8 and TRBJ2-2; the D gene could be TRBD1 or TRBD2 (6 bases each). V was shortened by 2 bases and J by 11 bases, with 15 bases between the two germline ends. This CDR3 has 14 amino acids. Germline V gene sequence: CDR1 SGHVS, CDR2 FQNEAQ. For the CDR3, the DNA is TGTGCCAGCAGCTTAAAGGGACGGGGGCTAGAGCTGTTTTTT. Its protein is CASSLKGRGLELFF.

The V gene is TRBV7-9, the J gene TRBJ2-5, with 7 nucleotides matching TRBD1. CDR1 and CDR2 (germline): SEHNR, FQNEAQ (reference sequence). J was trimmed by 3 bases and V by 5 bases; bases with no gene match: 3. The CDR3 consists of 13 residues. The CDR3 bases are TGTGCCAGCAGCACCGGGACAGAAGAGACCCAGTACTTC. Its protein product is CASSTGTEETQYF.

This chain connects TRBV10-3 to TRBJ1-1; D gene unclear. Trimming removed 3 bases at V and 1 base at J, with 9 bases between. This CDR3 has 14 residues. Germline lookup yields CDR1 ENHRY and CDR2 SYGVKD. Here the CDR3 DNA reads TGTGCCATCAGTGAAATAGCAGGGAACACTGAAGCTTTCTTT. It specifies CAISEIAGNTEAFF.